This TCR beta chain was obtained from a study of CXCR3-negative and CXCR3-positive naive CD8 T cells. Study-level information: Summed over all libraries, TRB reads came to roughly 140 million, with about 1.5 +/- 0.3 million per library. Study-wide results and limits: Because surface CD5 did not distinguish the naive subsets, TCR strength was inferred from TRB CDR3 properties. Greater hydrophobicity was found in TRB CDR3s of CXCR3-positive naive cells than of CXCR3-negative naive cells.

The CDR3 spans 13 residues. Looked up from germline, CDR1 is KGHSH and CDR2 is LQKENI. UMI labels and 5' RACE were used to prepare the TRB cDNA libraries. TCRdb reprocessed the 5' RACE reads, keeping one entry per CDR3 protein, no DNA. The repertoire table contains several thousand distinct CDR3 sequences. In regard to this clonotype: The antigen remains undetermined.

In triplicate, each CD8+ T cell subset was sorted at 250,000 to 300,000 cells per replicate. CD45RO-CCR7+CD27+CD95- was the phenotype of naive CD8+ T cells. This sequence was found in a human donor in good health. Some clones in this sample may be carry-over from other donors' samples. The V and J genes are TRBV18 and TRBJ2-3. Sequencing input: naive CXCR3+ CD8+ T cells from blood. Subset: CD45RO-CCR7+CD27+CD95- naive CD8+ T cells expressing CXCR3 (TNR3+). The CDR3 spells CASSPSWEDTQYF.